Each of the 29 T cell receptor beta chains below was sequenced from the same sample in a study of T-cell memory formation after mild COVID-19. MiXCR, applied by TCRdb to the 5' RACE reads, yields one record per CDR3 protein. In the table there are roughly 610,000 distinct CDR3 sequences, 17% of which are singletons. Sequencing input: PBMCs or a T cell subset sorted from them (not recorded which). The receptors derive from an adult woman who had mild COVID-19 (a few samples of this study predate the infection). Cell type and time point are not known.

V usage is TRBV5-5 and J usage is TRBJ2-7, with no clear D. The CDR3 length is 14 residues. The ends were cut back, 6 bases at V and 1 base at J, with 14 bases in the middle. The germline CDR1 and CDR2 sequences are SGHKS and YYEKEE (reference sequence). The CDR3 DNA reads as TGTGCCAGCAACAAAATGGGGAATTCCTACGAGCAGTACTTC. Encoded protein: CASNKMGNSYEQYF.

This clonotype was picked up a small number of times. The V gene is TRBV24-1, the J gene TRBJ2-1; 8 bases are shared with TRBD2. Germline CDR1 is KGHDR and CDR2 is SFDVKD. Germline trimming cut 3 bases from V and 3 bases from J; bases unmatched to any gene: 12. The CDR3 totals 18 residues. CDR3 protein: CATSDAPGGAGGYNEQFF. The CDR3 DNA reads as TGTGCCACCAGTGATGCCCCTGGAGGGGCGGGAGGCTACAATGAGCAGTTCTTC.

This clonotype appeared a few times. V and J are TRBV12-3 or TRBV12-4 and TRBJ2-3, with 7 bases matching TRBD2. The junction had 9 bases not matched to a gene; V was cut back by 8 bases and J by 4 bases. CDR3 length: 14 residues. The DNA of the CDR3 is TGTGCCAGCCTCCTGGTGGGAGGGCCAGATACGCAGTATTTT. Its translation is CASLLVGGPDTQYF.

The chain joins TRBV11-2 to TRBJ2-1; D may be TRBD1 (6 bases). The germline V gene encodes CDR1 SGHAT and CDR2 FQNNGV. CDR3 length: 15 residues. The V end lost 5 bases, the J end lost 5 bases, and 16 bases lay between the germline ends. CDR3 region: CASSPIIWGHNEQFF. In DNA form, the CDR3 reads TGTGCCAGCAGCCCTATCATTTGGGGGCACAATGAGCAGTTCTTC.

This clonotype showed up many times. The genes are TRBV9 and TRBJ2-3; 7 bases line up with TRBD2. The germline V gene has CDR1 SGDLS and CDR2 YYNGEE. The CDR3 length is 13 residues. V shed 0 bases, J shed 6 bases, and the junction held 1 base outside the gene matches. Here the CDR3 reads CASSVGREDTQYF. The CDR3 DNA is TGTGCCAGCAGCGTAGGGCGGGAGGATACGCAGTATTTT.

This clonotype was counted once. This chain connects TRBV2 to TRBJ1-6; the D is unclear. This CDR3 region has 13 residues. V was trimmed by 0 bases and J by 9 bases, leaving 6 bases between them. Germline CDR1 SNHLY, CDR2 FYNNEI. CDR3 protein: CASSEAWGSPLHF. Here the CDR3 DNA reads TGTGCCAGCAGTGAAGCGTGGGGTTCACCCCTCCACTTT.

This clonotype was counted only a few times. This chain links TRBV15 with TRBJ1-1, with TRBD1 matching 9 bases. Germline CDR1 and CDR2: LNHNV and YYDKDF (reference sequence). The J segment lost 0 bases and the V segment lost 1 base, leaving 18 bases of the junction unmatched. The CDR3 is 21 residues long. This CDR3 reads CATSRVGDRAGSVDLNTEAFF. The CDR3 DNA reads TGTGCCACCAGCAGAGTTGGGGACAGGGCCGGGTCCGTCGACCTGAACACTGAAGCTTTCTTT.

The V call is TRBV24-1, the J call TRBJ2-2, with TRBD1 identical over 8 bases. Unmatched junction bases numbered 4, after V lost 3 bases and J lost 5 bases. CDR1 KGHDR and CDR2 SFDVKD come from the germline V gene. CDR3 length equals 15 residues. CDR3 amino acids: CATSDPRGPTGELFF. The CDR3 DNA follows: TGTGCCACCAGTGATCCCAGGGGGCCTACCGGGGAGCTGTTTTTT.

V and J are TRBV12-3 or TRBV12-4 and TRBJ2-7, with D tentatively TRBD2 (5 bases). V dropped 0 bases and J dropped 5 bases, with 14 bases sitting between them. This CDR3 region has 15 residues. The CDR3 here is CASSLAGVGNNEQYF. The CDR3 DNA reads TGTGCCAGCAGTTTAGCGGGAGTAGGTAATAACGAGCAGTACTTC.

V is TRBV4-1 and J is TRBJ2-7, with 7 bases lining up with TRBD2. CDR1 and CDR2 (germline): MGHRA, YSYEKL. CDR3 length: 17 residues. Trimming at V came to 2 bases and at J to 3 bases, leaving 13 bases not matched to a gene. This chain's CDR3 is CASSQHSERGPYYEQYF. In DNA, the CDR3 is TGCGCCAGCAGCCAACACTCGGAGCGGGGCCCCTACTACGAGCAGTACTTC.

The chain is built from TRBV18 and TRBJ2-1; 7 nucleotides agree with TRBD2. The ends lost 3 bases at V and 1 base at J; junction bases unmatched: 9. Germline V CDR1 and CDR2: KGHSH, LQKENI. The CDR3 is 17 residues long. Here the CDR3 reads CASSPSHTAGSYNEQFF. The CDR3 nucleotides read TGTGCCAGCTCACCTTCCCACACAGCGGGATCCTACAATGAGCAGTTCTTC.

J is TRBJ2-3 and V is TRBV18, with TRBD2 matching 14 bases. V shed 3 bases and J 7 bases; nucleotides not matched to a gene: 9. CDR1 is KGHSH, CDR2 LQKENI, per germline. This CDR3 region has 17 residues. CDR3 DNA: TGTGCCAGCTCACCCTCCTCGACTAGCGGGGGGGGTAATACGCAGTATTTT. Its protein is CASSPSSTSGGGNTQYF.

The genes are TRBV7-9 and TRBJ2-2; D assignment may be TRBD1 or TRBD2 (5 bases each). The germline V and J ends were trimmed by 7 bases and 1 base, with 13 bases remaining between them. The CDR3 contains 15 residues. Germline V gives CDR1 SEHNR, CDR2 FQNEAQ (reference sequence). CDR3 protein: CASKSGTENTGELFF. In DNA, the CDR3 is TGTGCCAGCAAGTCCGGGACGGAGAACACCGGGGAGCTGTTTTTT.

A few counts support this clonotype. The rearrangement joins TRBV24-1 to TRBJ2-1; TRBD1 is a possible D gene (6 bases). Germline values: CDR1 KGHDR, CDR2 SFDVKD. V was clipped by 1 base and J by 7 bases, with 13 bases between them. CDR3 length: 15 amino acids. CDR3 residues: CATSDLTGMGNEQFF. In DNA, the CDR3 is TGTGCCACCAGTGATTTAACAGGGATGGGTAATGAGCAGTTCTTC.

The chain has TRBV7-9 and TRBJ2-4; 8 bases are a match to TRBD2. The CDR3 contains 16 residues. V gave up 1 base and J gave up 1 base; unmatched junction bases: 3. The germline V gene encodes CDR1 SEHNR and CDR2 FQNEAQ (reference sequence). The CDR3: CASSLGGGHAKNIQYF. The CDR3 coding sequence is TGTGCCAGCAGCTTAGGCGGGGGGCACGCCAAAAACATTCAGTACTTC.

This clonotype was detected only a few times. The V and J genes are TRBV20-1 and TRBJ2-3; 12 bases are a match to TRBD2. From germline, CDR1 is DFQATT and CDR2 SNEGSKA (reference sequence). J gave up 6 bases and V 6 bases, and 7 bases lay outside the gene matches. CDR3 length: 14 amino acids. CDR3 sequence reads: CSAPFLAGGDTQYF. CDR3 coding DNA: TGCAGTGCGCCGTTTCTAGCGGGAGGGGATACGCAGTATTTT.

The V and J genes are TRBV12-3 or TRBV12-4 and TRBJ2-1; 11 bases fit TRBD2. J gave up 5 bases and V 1 base, and 4 bases lay outside the gene matches. The CDR3 runs to 16 residues. This CDR3 is CASSLGLAGYHNEQFF. The DNA of the CDR3 is TGTGCCAGCAGTTTAGGACTAGCGGGGTATCACAATGAGCAGTTCTTC.

V usage is TRBV18 and J usage is TRBJ1-2, with D hard to call. The V end was cut by 4 bases, the J end by 6 bases, with 21 bases between. Germline V lookup: CDR1 KGHSH, CDR2 LQKENI. CDR3 length equals 16 residues. CDR3 bases: TGTGCCAGCTCACTTGCCGTCGGGTGGATAAACAATGGCTACACCTTC. Residues: CASSLAVGWINNGYTF.

This chain joins TRBV20-1 and TRBJ1-2, with TRBD1 as a possible D gene (5 bases). The V gene's germline CDR1 is DFQATT and CDR2 SNEGSKA (reference sequence). V was clipped by 7 bases and J by 4 bases, with 13 bases between them. The CDR3 consists of 12 residues. CDR3 in DNA: TGCAGTGTTGGGGACGGACTCTATGGCTACACCTTC. Translation gives CSVGDGLYGYTF.

The chain links TRBV3-1 to TRBJ2-4; 10 bases map to TRBD2. The V and J ends lost 8 bases and 3 bases, in that order; junction bases with no gene match: 4. This CDR3 has 14 amino acids. Germline V gives CDR1 LGHDT, CDR2 YNNKEL (reference sequence). The DNA of the CDR3 is TGTGCCAGCCAGGTAGCGGGAGGCAAAAACATTCAGTACTTC. As protein: CASQVAGGKNIQYF.

This clonotype has only a few counts. The chain recombines TRBV29-1 with TRBJ1-2; no firm D call. Deletions cut 6 bases from V and 4 bases from J, with 9 bases between. The CDR3 is 11 amino acids. From germline, CDR1 is SQVTM and CDR2 ANQGSEA. The CDR3 DNA reads TGCAGCGTGACCAGAGGCTATGGCTACACCTTC. It is translated as CSVTRGYGYTF.

This clonotype came up a few times. The chain uses TRBV6-1 and TRBJ2-3; 16 nucleotides match TRBD2. The germline V gene has CDR1 MNHNS and CDR2 SASEGT. The CDR3 has 17 amino acids. V shed 8 bases and J 2 bases; nucleotides not matched to a gene: 7. This CDR3 reads CASGGTSGRDHTDTQYF. CDR3 in DNA: TGTGCCAGCGGGGGGACTAGCGGGAGGGACCACACAGATACGCAGTATTTT.

The chain employs TRBV4-3 and TRBJ2-7; D perhaps matches TRBD2 (6 bases). Trimming removed 2 bases at V and 6 bases at J, with 8 bases between. The CDR3 extends over 12 amino acids. The germline V gene has CDR1 LGHNA and CDR2 YSLEER. The CDR3 DNA reads TGCGCCAGCAGCCAAAGGGGACTCGAGCAGTACTTC. This encodes CASSQRGLEQYF.

The chain couples TRBV12-3 or TRBV12-4 to TRBJ2-5; 10 bases line up with TRBD1. After removal of 7 bases from V and 3 bases from J, the junction contained 5 bases not matched to a gene. The CDR3 is 14 residues long. The CDR3 region has the DNA TGTGCCAGCACCCCGGGGACAGGGGAAGAGACCCAGTACTTC. This encodes CASTPGTGEETQYF.

The chain employs TRBV5-5 and TRBJ1-2; perhaps TRBD1 as D (6 bases). This CDR3 comprises 15 residues. The ends were cut back, 4 bases at V and 2 bases at J, with 15 bases in the middle. Germline loops: CDR1 SGHKS, CDR2 YYEKEE (reference sequence). The CDR3 coding sequence is TGTGCCAGCAGCCCCGGAGGGGGTACCAACTATGGCTACACCTTC. Its protein is CASSPGGGTNYGYTF. Based on the CDR3 plus reference TRBV5-5 and TRBJ1-2, the full variable domain is DAGVTQSPTHLIKTRGQQVTLRCSPISGHKSVSWYQQVLGQGPQFIFQYYEKEERGRGNFPDRFSARQFPNYSSELNVNALLLGDSALYLCASSPGGGTNYGYTFGSGTRLTVV.

In its sample, this clonotype was seen a few times. V usage is TRBV4-1 and J usage is TRBJ2-7; perhaps D is TRBD1 or TRBD2 (6 bases each). The CDR3 is made up of 14 amino acids. CDR1 is MGHRA, CDR2 YSYEKL, per germline. The ends were cut back, 1 base at V and 4 bases at J, with 11 bases in the middle. The CDR3 sequence: CASSQGGATYEQYF. CDR3 nucleotide sequence: TGCGCCAGCAGCCAAGGGGGGGCCACGTACGAGCAGTACTTC.

The chain couples TRBV5-1 to TRBJ2-1; 11 positions match TRBD2. V shed 1 base and J 10 bases; nucleotides not matched to a gene: 4. The CDR3 sequence is 14 residues long. Germline V gives CDR1 SGHRS, CDR2 YFSETQ. CDR3 DNA: TGCGCCAGCAGCTTGACTAGCGGGAGTATGGAGCAGTTCTTC. Its translation: CASSLTSGSMEQFF.

This clonotype has only a few counts. This chain uses TRBV7-9 with TRBJ2-5; D unclear. CDR3 length: 14 amino acids. Per germline, CDR1 SEHNR and CDR2 FQNEAQ (reference sequence). V was cut by 1 base and J by 4 bases, with 10 bases left in between. CDR3 region: CASSLGNPAETQYF. The CDR3 DNA is TGTGCCAGCAGCTTAGGTAACCCTGCAGAGACCCAGTACTTC.

The chain joins TRBV25-1 to TRBJ2-1, with D perhaps being TRBD1 or TRBD2 (5 bases each). The CDR3 contains 13 residues. Germline CDR1 is MGHDK and CDR2 is SYGVNS. V was trimmed by 2 bases and J by 6 bases, leaving 8 bases between them. CDR3 residues: CASSEGTFNEQFF. The CDR3 region has the DNA TGTGCCAGCAGTGAAGGGACCTTCAATGAGCAGTTCTTC.